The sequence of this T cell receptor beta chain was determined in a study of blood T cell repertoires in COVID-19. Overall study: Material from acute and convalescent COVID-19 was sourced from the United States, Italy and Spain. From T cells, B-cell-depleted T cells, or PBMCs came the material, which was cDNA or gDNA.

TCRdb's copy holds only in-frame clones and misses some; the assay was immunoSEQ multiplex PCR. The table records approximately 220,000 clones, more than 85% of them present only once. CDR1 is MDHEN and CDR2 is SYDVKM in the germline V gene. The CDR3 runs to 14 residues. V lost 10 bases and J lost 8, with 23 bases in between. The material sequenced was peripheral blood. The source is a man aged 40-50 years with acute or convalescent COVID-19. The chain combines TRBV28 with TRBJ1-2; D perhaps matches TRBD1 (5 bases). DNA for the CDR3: TGTGCCACAACTCCTGGGCGGGGGAGAGGGGGCTACACCTTC. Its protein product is CATTPGRGRGGYTF.